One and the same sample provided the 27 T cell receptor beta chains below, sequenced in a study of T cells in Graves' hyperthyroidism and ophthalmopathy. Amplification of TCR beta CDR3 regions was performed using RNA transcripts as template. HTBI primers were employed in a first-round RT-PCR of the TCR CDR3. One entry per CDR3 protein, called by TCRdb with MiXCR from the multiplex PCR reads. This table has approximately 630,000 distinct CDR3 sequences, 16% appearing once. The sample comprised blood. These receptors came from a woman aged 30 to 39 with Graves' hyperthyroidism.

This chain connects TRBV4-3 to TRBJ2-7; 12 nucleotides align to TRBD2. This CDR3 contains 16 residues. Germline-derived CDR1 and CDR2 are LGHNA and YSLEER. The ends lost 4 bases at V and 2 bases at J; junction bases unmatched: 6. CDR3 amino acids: CASSRPLAGGTYEQYF. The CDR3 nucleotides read TGCGCCAGCAGCCGTCCGCTAGCGGGAGGGACCTACGAGCAGTACTTC.

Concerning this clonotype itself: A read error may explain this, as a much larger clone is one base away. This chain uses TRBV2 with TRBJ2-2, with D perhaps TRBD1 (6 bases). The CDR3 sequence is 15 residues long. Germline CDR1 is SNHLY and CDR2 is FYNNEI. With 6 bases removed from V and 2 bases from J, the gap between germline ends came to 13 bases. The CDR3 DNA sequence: TGTGCCAGCAGACAGGGACCGATAAACACCGGGGAGCTGTTTTTT. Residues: CASRQGPINTGELFF.

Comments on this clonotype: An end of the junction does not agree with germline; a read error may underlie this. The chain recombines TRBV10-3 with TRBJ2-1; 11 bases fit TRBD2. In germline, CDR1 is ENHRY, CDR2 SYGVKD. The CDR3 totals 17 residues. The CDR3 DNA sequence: TGTGCCATCAGTGAAATTTTGGGACTAGCGGCCAACAATGAGCAGCTCTTC. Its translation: CAISEILGLAANNEQLF.

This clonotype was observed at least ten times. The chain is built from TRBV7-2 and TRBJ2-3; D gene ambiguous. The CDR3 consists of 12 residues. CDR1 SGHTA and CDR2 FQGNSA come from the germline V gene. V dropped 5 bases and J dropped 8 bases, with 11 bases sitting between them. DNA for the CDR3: TGTGCCAGCAGCCCCGCCGTCGGTACGCAGTATTTT. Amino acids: CASSPAVGTQYF.

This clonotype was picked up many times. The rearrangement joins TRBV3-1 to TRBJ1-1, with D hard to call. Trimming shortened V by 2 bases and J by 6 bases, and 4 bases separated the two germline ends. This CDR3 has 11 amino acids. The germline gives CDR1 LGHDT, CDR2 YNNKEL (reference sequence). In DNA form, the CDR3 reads TGTGCCAGCAGCCAATCTGCTGAAGCTTTCTTT. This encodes CASSQSAEAFF.

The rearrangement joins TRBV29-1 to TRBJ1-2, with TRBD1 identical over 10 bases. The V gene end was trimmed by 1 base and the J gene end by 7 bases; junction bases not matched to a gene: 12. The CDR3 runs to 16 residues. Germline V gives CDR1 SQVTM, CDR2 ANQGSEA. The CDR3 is CSVEGLTDRGLSGYTF. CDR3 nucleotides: TGCAGCGTTGAAGGACTAACGGACAGGGGGTTGTCTGGCTACACCTTC.

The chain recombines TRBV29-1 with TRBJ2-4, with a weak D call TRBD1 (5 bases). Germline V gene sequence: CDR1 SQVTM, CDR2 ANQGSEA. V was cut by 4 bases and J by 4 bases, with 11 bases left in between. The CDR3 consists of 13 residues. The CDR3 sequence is CSVVKDIKNIQYF. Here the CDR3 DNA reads TGCAGCGTTGTAAAGGACATTAAAAACATTCAGTACTTC.

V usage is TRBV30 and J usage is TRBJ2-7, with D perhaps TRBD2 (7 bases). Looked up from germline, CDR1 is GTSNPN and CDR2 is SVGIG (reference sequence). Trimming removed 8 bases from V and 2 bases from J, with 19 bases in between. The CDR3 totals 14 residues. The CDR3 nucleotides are TGTGCCGGGGAGGGGGGGACGGGGGCCTACGAGCAGTACTTC. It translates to CAGEGGTGAYEQYF.

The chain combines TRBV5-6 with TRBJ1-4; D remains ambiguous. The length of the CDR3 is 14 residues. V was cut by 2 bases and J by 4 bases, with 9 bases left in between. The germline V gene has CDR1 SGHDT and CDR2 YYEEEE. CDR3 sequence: CASSFGRHNEKLFF. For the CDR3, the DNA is TGTGCCAGCAGCTTCGGACGGCATAATGAAAAACTGTTTTTT.

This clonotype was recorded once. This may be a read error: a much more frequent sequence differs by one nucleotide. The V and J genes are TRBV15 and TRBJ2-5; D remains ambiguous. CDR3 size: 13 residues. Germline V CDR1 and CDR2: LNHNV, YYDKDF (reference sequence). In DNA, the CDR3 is TGTGCCACCAGCAGAGCAGTACAAGAGGCCCAGTACTTC. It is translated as CATSRAVQEAQYF.

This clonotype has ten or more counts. DNA for the CDR3: TGTGCCAGCAGTCCAGTGCAGGACCCGCAAGAGACCCAGTACTTC. This sequence encodes CASSPVQDPQETQYF. The chain employs TRBV7-9 and TRBJ2-5; unclear D gene. Per germline, CDR1 SEHNR and CDR2 FQNEAQ (reference sequence). The CDR3 covers 15 residues. V shed 6 bases and J shed 2 bases, with 16 bases lying between them.

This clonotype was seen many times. The CDR3 is CASSRTGTYNEQFF. In DNA form, the CDR3 reads TGTGCCAGCAGCCGGACGGGAACCTACAATGAGCAGTTCTTC. J is TRBJ2-1 and V is TRBV5-5; D might be TRBD2 (5 bases). Between the trimmed V and J ends, which lost 4 bases and 2 bases, there was a span of 10 bases. There are 14 residues in the CDR3. Germline V gives CDR1 SGHKS, CDR2 YYEKEE (reference sequence).

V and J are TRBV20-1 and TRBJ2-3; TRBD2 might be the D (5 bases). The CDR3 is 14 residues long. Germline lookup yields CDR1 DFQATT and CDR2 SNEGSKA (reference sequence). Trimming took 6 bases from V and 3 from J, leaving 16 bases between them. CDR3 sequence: CSAPPGGFTDTQYF. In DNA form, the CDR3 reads TGCAGTGCCCCTCCAGGCGGGTTTACAGATACGCAGTATTTT.

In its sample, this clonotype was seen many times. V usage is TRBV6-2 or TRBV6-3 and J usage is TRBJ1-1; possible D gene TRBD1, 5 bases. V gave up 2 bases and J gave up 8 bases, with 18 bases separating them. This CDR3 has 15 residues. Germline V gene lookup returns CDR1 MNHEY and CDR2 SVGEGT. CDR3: CASSYPIWGEQEAFF. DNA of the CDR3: TGTGCCAGCAGTTACCCGATCTGGGGGGAGCAAGAAGCTTTCTTT.

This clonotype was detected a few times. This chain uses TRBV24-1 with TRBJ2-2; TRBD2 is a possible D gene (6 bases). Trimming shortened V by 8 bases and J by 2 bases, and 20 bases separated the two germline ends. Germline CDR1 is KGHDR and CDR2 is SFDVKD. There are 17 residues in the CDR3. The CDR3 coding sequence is TGTGCCACCACCACCCCGTCAGGAGGGCAAAACACCGGGGAGCTGTTTTTT. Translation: CATTTPSGGQNTGELFF.

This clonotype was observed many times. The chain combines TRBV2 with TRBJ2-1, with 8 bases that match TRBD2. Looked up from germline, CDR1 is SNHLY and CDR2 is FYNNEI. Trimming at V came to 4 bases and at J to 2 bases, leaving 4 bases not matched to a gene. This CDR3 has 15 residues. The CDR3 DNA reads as TGTGCCAGCAGTGTGTGGCGGGAGGCCTACAATGAGCAGTTCTTC. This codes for CASSVWREAYNEQFF. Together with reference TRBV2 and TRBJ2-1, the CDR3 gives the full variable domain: EPEVTQTPSHQVTQMGQEVILRCVPISNHLYFYWYRQILGQKVEFLVSFYNNEISEKSEIFDDQFSVERPDGSNFTLKIRSTKLEDSAMYFCASSVWREAYNEQFFGPGTRLTVL.

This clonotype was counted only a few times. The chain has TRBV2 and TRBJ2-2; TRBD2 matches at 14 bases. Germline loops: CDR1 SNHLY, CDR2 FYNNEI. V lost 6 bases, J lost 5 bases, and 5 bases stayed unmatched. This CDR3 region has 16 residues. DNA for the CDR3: TGTGCCAGCAGAGAGGGACTAGCGGGAGAAACCGGGGAGCTGTTTTTT. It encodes CASREGLAGETGELFF.

CDR3 sequence reads: CASSRQGARREAFF. The CDR3 DNA reads as TGTGCCAGCAGTCGACAGGGGGCGCGGAGGGAAGCTTTCTTT. The chain carries TRBV28 and TRBJ1-1; 10 bases line up with TRBD1. The germline V gene encodes CDR1 MDHEN and CDR2 SYDVKM. The CDR3 consists of 14 residues. Germline trimming cut 5 bases from V and 8 bases from J; bases unmatched to any gene: 8.

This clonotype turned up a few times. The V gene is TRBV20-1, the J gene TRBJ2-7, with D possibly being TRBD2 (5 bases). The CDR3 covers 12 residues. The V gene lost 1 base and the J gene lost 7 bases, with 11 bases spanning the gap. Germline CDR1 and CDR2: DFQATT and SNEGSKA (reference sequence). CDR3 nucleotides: TGCAGTGCTAGAGCCCCCTCGGGGGAGCAGTACTTC. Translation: CSARAPSGEQYF.

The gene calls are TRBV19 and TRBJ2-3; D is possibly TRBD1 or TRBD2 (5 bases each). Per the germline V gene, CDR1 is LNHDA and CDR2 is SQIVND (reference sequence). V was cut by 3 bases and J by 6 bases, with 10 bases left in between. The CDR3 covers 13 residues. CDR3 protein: CASSMRGEDTQYF. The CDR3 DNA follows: TGTGCCAGTAGTATGAGGGGCGAGGATACGCAGTATTTT.

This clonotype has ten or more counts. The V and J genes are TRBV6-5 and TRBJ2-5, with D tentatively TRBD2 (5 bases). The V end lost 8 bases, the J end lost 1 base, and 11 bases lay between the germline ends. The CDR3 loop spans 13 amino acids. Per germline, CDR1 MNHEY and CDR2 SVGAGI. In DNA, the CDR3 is TGTGCCAGCCGTCGACTATCCCAAGAGACCCAGTACTTC. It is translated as CASRRLSQETQYF.

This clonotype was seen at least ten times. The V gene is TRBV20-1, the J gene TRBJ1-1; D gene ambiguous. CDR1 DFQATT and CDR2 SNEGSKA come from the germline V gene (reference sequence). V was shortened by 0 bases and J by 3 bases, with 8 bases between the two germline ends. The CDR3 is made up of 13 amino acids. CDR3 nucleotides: TGCAGTGCTAGAGATCACGGGGACACTGAAGCTTTCTTT. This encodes CSARDHGDTEAFF.

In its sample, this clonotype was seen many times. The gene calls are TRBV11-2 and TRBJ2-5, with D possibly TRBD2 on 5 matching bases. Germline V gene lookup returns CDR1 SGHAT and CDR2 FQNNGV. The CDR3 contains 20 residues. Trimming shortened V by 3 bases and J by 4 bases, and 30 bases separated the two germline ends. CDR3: CASSFGLTPTMRDPVETQYF. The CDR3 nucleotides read TGTGCCAGCAGCTTTGGACTCACCCCGACCATGAGAGACCCAGTAGAGACCCAGTACTTC.

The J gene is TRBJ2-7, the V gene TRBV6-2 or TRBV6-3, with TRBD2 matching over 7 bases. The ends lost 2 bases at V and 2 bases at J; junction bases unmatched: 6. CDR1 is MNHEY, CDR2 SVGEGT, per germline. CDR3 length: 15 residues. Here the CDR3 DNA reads TGTGCCAGCAGTTACGAACTAGCGCTTACCTACGAGCAGTACTTC. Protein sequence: CASSYELALTYEQYF.

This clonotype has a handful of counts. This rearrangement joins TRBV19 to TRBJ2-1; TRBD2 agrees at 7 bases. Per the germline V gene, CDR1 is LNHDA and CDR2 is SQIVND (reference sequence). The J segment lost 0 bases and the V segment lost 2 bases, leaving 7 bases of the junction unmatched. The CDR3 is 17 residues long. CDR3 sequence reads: CASSISLSGTSYNEQFF. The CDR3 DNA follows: TGTGCCAGTAGTATATCCCTAAGCGGGACCTCCTACAATGAGCAGTTCTTC.

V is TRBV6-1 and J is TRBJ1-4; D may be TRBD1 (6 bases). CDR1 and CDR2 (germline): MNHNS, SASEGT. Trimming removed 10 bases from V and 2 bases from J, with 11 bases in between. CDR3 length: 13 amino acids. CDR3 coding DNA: TGTGCCATCAAAACAGGGACTAATGAAAAACTGTTTTTT. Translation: CAIKTGTNEKLFF.

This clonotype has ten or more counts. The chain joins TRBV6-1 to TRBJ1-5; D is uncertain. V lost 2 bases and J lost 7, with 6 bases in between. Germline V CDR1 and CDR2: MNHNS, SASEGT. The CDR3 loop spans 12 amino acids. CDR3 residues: CASSERRQPQHF. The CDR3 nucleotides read TGTGCCAGCAGTGAAAGGAGACAGCCCCAGCATTTT.